The text below deals with one TCR beta chain. Its specificity is not known. This specimen comes from a study of cytomegalovirus exposure and HLA in healthy donors. General study points: Despite most TCR sequences being rare, some public TCRs occurred in many donors. A cluster of highly shared sequence variants was likely a sequencing artifact.

60 Vbeta and 13 Jbeta primers were used in PCR. Some clones are missing from TCRdb's copy, which holds only in-frame ones; the method was immunoSEQ multiplex PCR. The sample shows 200,000 to 250,000 clones, more than 70% of them seen only once. The CDR3 has 13 residues. Germline V gives CDR1 SEHNR, CDR2 FQNEAQ (reference sequence). Between the trimmed V and J ends, which lost 5 bases and 3 bases, there was a span of 10 bases. The material sequenced was PBMCs. This receptor was obtained from a human donor in good health. The V call is TRBV7-9, the J call TRBJ2-5; tentative D call: TRBD1 (6 bases). This CDR3 reads CASSETGKETQYF. The CDR3 DNA is TGTGCCAGCAGCGAAACAGGGAAAGAGACCCAGTACTTC. The variable domain in full, completed from reference TRBV7-9 and TRBJ2-5, reads DTGVSQNPRHKITKRGQNVTFRCDPISEHNRLYWYRQTLGQGPEFLTYFQNEAQLEKSRLLSDRFSAERPKGSFSTLEIQRTEQGDSAMYLCASSETGKETQYFGPGTRLLVL.